These T cell receptor beta chains were read from a single sample in a study of T-cell reconstitution after alpha-beta-depleted transplantation in children. TCRdb analysed the PCR reads with MiXCR anew, one entry per CDR3 protein. The sample has around 300,000 distinct CDR3 sequences, roughly 11% seen once; the top ten hold around 20%. Source: peripheral blood, taken 180 days after TCRalphabeta/CD19-depleted stem cell transplant. The receptors were gathered from a male patient between 2 and 9 years old who had a stem cell transplant for chronic granulomatous disease, so the T cells may come from the graft donor. The CDR3 runs from the conserved cysteine through the conserved F or W. Fields, in order: CDR3 protein, CDR3 DNA, clone size, J gene, D gene, V gene. D genes are given only for firm matches. Size values are once, few and many counts, or a class for expanded clones, and some rows have none.

CDR3aa: CASSGRGANVLTF
CDR3nt: TGCGCCAGCAGCGGACGTGGGGCCAACGTCCTGACTTTC
abundance: many
j_gene: TRBJ2-6
d_gene: NA
v_gene: TRBV4-1

CDR3aa: CSARDSLASYNEQFF
CDR3nt: TGCAGTGCTAGAGATAGCCTAGCTTCCTACAATGAGCAGTTCTTC
abundance: many
j_gene: TRBJ2-1
d_gene: NA
v_gene: TRBV20-1

CDR3aa: CSATSDREGYGYTF
CDR3nt: TGCAGTGCTACCTCGGACAGGGAGGGCTATGGCTACACCTTC
abundance: many
j_gene: TRBJ1-2
d_gene: TRBD1
v_gene: TRBV20-1

CDR3aa: CASSTRVSDTQYF
CDR3nt: TGTGCCAGCAGTACTCGGGTTTCCGATACGCAGTATTTT
abundance: many
j_gene: TRBJ2-3
d_gene: NA
v_gene: TRBV6-5

CDR3aa: CASRRGVNTGELFF
CDR3nt: TGTGCCAGCAGGCGCGGGGTCAACACCGGGGAGCTGTTTTTT
abundance: many
j_gene: TRBJ2-2
d_gene: NA
v_gene: TRBV27

CDR3aa: CASSWETGQKLFF
CDR3nt: TGTGCCAGCAGTTGGGAGACAGGGCAAAAACTGTTTTTT
abundance: many
j_gene: TRBJ1-4
d_gene: TRBD1
v_gene: TRBV6-5

CDR3aa: CASSTGTGVYQPQHF
CDR3nt: TGTGCCAGCAGTACCGGGACAGGGGTCTATCAGCCCCAGCATTTT
abundance: few
j_gene: TRBJ1-5
d_gene: TRBD1
v_gene: TRBV12-3/TRBV12-4

CDR3aa: CASSSGNAPYEQYF
CDR3nt: TGTGCCAGCAGCTCGGGAAATGCACCTTACGAGCAGTACTTC
abundance: many
j_gene: TRBJ2-7
d_gene: NA
v_gene: TRBV28

CDR3aa: CASSQDGPGRSWDEQFF
CDR3nt: TGTGCCAGCAGCCAAGATGGGCCAGGCCGGAGTTGGGATGAGCAGTTCTTC
abundance: many
j_gene: TRBJ2-1
d_gene: NA
v_gene: TRBV4-2

CDR3aa: CASSQFGSSYEQYF
CDR3nt: TGTGCCAGCAGCCAATTTGGGTCCTCCTACGAGCAGTACTTC
abundance: NA
j_gene: TRBJ2-7
d_gene: NA
v_gene: TRBV14

CDR3aa: CASSLGTGYEQYF
CDR3nt: TGTGCCAGCAGCTTAGGGACAGGTTACGAGCAGTACTTC
abundance: many
j_gene: TRBJ2-7
d_gene: TRBD1
v_gene: TRBV7-8

CDR3aa: CASSLFGTKNNSPLHF
CDR3nt: TGTGCCAGCAGCTTATTCGGGACAAAAAATAATTCACCCCTCCACTTT
abundance: many
j_gene: TRBJ1-6
d_gene: NA
v_gene: TRBV7-2

CDR3aa: CASSYGTLGELFF
CDR3nt: TGTGCCAGCAGTTATGGGACCCTTGGGGAGCTGTTTTTT
abundance: many
j_gene: TRBJ2-2
d_gene: NA
v_gene: TRBV12-3/TRBV12-4

CDR3aa: CASSLSPSRDTQYF
CDR3nt: TGTGCCAGCAGCTTAAGTCCTAGTCGGGATACGCAGTATTTT
abundance: many
j_gene: TRBJ2-3
d_gene: NA
v_gene: TRBV7-9

CDR3aa: CSARIGASGNIQYF
CDR3nt: TGCAGTGCTAGAATTGGGGCTAGCGGAAACATTCAGTACTTC
abundance: many
j_gene: TRBJ2-4
d_gene: TRBD2
v_gene: TRBV20-1